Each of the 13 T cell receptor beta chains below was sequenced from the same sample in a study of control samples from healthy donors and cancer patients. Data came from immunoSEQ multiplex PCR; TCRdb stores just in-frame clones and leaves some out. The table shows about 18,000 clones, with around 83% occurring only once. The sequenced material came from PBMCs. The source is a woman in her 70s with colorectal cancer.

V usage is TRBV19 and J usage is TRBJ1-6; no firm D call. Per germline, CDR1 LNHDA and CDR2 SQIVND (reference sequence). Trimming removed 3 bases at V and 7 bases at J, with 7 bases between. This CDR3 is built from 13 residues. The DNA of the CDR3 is TGTGCCAGTAGTATGAGGTTGAATTCACCCCTCCACTTT. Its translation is CASSMRLNSPLHF.

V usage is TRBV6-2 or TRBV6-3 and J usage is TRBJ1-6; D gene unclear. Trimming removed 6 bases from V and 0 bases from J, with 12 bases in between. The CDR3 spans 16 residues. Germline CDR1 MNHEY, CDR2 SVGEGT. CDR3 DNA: TGTGCCAGCAGCCCGGTGCGAAGCTCCTATAATTCACCCCTCCACTTT. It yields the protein CASSPVRSSYNSPLHF.

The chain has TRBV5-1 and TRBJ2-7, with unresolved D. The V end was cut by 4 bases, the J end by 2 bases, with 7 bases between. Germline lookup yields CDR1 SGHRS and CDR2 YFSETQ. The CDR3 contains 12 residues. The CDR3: CASSPGAYEQYF. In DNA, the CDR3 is TGCGCCAGCAGCCCCGGTGCCTACGAGCAGTACTTC.

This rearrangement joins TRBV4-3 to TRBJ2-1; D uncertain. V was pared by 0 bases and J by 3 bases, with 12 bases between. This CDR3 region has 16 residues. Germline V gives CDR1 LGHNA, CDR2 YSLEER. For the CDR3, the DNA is TGCGCCAGCAGCCAAGATTATCCCCCGGGCTACAATGAGCAGTTCTTC. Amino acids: CASSQDYPPGYNEQFF.

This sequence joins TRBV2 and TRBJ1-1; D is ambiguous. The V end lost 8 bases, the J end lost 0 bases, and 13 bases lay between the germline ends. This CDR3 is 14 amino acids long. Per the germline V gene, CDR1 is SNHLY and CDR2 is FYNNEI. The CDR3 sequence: CASLGRFMNTEAFF. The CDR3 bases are TGTGCCAGCCTTGGCAGATTTATGAACACTGAAGCTTTCTTT.

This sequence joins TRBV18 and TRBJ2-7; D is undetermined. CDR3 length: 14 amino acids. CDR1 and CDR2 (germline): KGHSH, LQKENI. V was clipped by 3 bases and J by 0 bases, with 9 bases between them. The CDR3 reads CASSPSVTSYEQYF. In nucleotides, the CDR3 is TGTGCCAGCTCACCCTCGGTAACCTCCTACGAGCAGTACTTC. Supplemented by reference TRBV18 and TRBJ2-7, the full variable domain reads NAGVMQNPRHLVRRRGQEARLRCSPMKGHSHVYWYRQLPEEGLKFMVYLQKENIIDESGMPKERFSAEFPKEGPSILRIQQVVRGDSAAYFCASSPSVTSYEQYFGPGTRLTVT.

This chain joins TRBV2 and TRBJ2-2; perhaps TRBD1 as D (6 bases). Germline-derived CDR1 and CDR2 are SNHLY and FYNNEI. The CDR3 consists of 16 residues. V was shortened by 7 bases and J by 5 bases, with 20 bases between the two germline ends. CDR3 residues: CASTPRLQGATGELFF. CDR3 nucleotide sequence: TGTGCCAGCACCCCCCGGCTACAGGGAGCAACCGGGGAGCTGTTTTTT.

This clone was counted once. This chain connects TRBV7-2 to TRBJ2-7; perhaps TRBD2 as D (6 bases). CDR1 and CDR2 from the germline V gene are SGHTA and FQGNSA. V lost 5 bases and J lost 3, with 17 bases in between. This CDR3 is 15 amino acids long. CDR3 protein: CASSPRDSIGYEQYF. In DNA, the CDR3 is TGTGCCAGCAGCCCGCGGGACTCTATAGGCTACGAGCAGTACTTC.

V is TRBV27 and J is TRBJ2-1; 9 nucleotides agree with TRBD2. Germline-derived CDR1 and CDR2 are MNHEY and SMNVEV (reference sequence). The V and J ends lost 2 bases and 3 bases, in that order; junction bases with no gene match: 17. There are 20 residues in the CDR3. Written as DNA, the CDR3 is TGTGCCAGCAGTTTAGGGTTTGGCGGGAGGGCTCCAAATCTCTACAATGAGCAGTTCTTC. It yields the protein CASSLGFGGRAPNLYNEQFF.

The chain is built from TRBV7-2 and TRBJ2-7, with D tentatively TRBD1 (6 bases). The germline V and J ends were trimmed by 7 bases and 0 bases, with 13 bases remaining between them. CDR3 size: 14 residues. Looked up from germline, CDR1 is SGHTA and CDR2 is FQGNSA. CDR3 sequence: CASKYRASSYEQYF. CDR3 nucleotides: TGTGCCAGCAAATACAGGGCGAGCTCCTACGAGCAGTACTTC. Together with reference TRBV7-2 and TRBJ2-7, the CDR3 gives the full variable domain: GAGVSQSPSNKVTEKGKDVELRCDPISGHTALYWYRQSLGQGLEFLIYFQGNSAPDKSGLPSDRFSAERTGGSVSTLTIQRTQQEDSAVYLCASKYRASSYEQYFGPGTRLTVT.

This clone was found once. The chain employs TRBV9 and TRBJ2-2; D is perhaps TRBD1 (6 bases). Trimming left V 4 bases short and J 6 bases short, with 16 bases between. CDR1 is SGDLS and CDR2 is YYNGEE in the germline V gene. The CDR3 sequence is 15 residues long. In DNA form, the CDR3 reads TGTGCCAGCAGCATCCAGGGGTGGGGTTCCGGGGAGCTGTTTTTT. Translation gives CASSIQGWGSGELFF.

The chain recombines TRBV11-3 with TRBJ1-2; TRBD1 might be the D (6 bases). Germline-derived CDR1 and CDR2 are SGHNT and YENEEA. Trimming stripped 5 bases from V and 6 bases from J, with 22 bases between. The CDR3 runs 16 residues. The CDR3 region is CASSPPTSTGIHGYTF. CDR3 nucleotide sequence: TGTGCCAGCAGCCCGCCTACCTCAACAGGGATTCATGGCTACACCTTC.

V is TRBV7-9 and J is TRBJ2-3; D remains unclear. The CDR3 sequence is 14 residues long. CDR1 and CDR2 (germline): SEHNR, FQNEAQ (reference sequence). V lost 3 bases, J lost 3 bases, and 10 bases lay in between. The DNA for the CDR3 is TGTGCCAGCAGCTTTGACTCGAGGACAGATACGCAGTATTTT. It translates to CASSFDSRTDTQYF.